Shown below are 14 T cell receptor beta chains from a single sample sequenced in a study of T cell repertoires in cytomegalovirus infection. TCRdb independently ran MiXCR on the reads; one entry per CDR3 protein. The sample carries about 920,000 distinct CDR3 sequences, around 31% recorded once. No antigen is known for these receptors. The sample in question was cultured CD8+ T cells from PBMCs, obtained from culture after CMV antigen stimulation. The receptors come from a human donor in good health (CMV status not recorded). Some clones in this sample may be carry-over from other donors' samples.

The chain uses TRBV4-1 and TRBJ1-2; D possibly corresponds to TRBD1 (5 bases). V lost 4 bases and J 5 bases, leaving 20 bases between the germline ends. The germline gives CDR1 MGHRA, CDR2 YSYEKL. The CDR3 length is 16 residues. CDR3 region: CASSPKTGTVIYGYTF. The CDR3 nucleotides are TGCGCCAGCAGCCCGAAGACCGGGACTGTAATTTATGGCTACACCTTC.

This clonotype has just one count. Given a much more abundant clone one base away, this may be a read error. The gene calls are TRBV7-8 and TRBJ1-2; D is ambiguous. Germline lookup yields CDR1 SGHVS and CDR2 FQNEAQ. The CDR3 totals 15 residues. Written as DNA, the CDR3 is TGTGCCGGCAGCCCACCCCCTGGAGGCTCCTATGGCTACACCTTC. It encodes CAGSPPPGGSYGYTF.

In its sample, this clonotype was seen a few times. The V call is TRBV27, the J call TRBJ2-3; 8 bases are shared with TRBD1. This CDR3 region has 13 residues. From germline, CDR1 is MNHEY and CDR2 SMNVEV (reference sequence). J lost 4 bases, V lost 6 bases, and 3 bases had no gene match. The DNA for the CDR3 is TGTGCCAGCAGGTCAGGGGGCTCAGATACGCAGTATTTT. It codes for CASRSGGSDTQYF.

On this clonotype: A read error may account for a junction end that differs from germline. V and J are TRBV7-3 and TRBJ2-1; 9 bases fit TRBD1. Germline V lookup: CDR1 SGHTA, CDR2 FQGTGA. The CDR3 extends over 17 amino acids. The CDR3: CANSLFDRGDVYNEQFF. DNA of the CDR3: TGTGCCAACAGCCTATTTGACAGGGGGGATGTCTACAATGAGCAGTTCTTC. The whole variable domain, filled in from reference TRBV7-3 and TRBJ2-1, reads GAGVSQTPSNKVTEKGKYVELRCDPISGHTALYWYRQSLGQGPEFLIYFQGTGAADDSGLPNDRFFAVRPEGSVSTLKIQRTERGDSAVYLCANSLFDRGDVYNEQFFGPGTRLTVL.

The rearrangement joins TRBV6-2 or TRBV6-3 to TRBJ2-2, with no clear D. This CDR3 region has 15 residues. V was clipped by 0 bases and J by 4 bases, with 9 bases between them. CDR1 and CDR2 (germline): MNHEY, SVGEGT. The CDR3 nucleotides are TGTGCCAGCAGTTACTCGTACAGAATCACCGGGGAGCTGTTTTTT. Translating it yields CASSYSYRITGELFF.

The DNA for the CDR3 is TGCGCCAGCAGCTTGGTCGCGCTTGATGAGCAGTTCTTC. This sequence encodes CASSLVALDEQFF. The chain carries TRBV5-1 and TRBJ2-1; the D is unclear. The CDR3 is 13 amino acids. Looked up from germline, CDR1 is SGHRS and CDR2 is YFSETQ. V was trimmed by 0 bases and J by 8 bases, leaving 9 bases between them.

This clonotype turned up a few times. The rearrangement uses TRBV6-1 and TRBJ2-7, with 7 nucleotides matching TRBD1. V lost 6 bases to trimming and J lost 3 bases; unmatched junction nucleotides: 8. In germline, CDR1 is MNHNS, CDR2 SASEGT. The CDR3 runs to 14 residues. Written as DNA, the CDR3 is TGTGCCAGCAGGGCTGACAGGGCCAACTACGAGCAGTACGTC. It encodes CASRADRANYEQYV.

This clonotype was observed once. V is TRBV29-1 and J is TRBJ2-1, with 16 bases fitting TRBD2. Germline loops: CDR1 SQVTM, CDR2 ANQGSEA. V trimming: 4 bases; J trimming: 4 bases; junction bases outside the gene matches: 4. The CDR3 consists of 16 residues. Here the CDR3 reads CSVAGLAGGRYNEQFF. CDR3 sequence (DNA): TGCAGCGTTGCGGGACTAGCGGGGGGGCGATACAATGAGCAGTTCTTC.

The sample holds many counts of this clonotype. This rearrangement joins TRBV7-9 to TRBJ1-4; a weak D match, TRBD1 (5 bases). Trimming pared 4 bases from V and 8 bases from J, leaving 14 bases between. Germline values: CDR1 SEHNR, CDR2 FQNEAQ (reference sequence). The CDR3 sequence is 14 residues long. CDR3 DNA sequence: TGTGCCAGCAGCTCGACAAGGGGACGAGAAAAACTGTTTTTT. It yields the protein CASSSTRGREKLFF.

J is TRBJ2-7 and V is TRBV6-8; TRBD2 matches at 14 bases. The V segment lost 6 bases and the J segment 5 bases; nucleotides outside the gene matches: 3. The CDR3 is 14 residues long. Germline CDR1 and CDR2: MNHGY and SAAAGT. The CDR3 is CASRPGLAGDEQYF. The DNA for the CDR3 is TGTGCCAGCAGACCGGGACTAGCGGGGGACGAGCAGTACTTC.

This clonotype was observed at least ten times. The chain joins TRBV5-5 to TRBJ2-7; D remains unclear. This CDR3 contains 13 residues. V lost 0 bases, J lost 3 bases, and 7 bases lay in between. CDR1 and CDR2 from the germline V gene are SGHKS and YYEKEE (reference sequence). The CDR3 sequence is CASSLVLDYEQYF. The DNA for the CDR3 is TGTGCCAGCAGCTTGGTCTTGGACTACGAGCAGTACTTC.

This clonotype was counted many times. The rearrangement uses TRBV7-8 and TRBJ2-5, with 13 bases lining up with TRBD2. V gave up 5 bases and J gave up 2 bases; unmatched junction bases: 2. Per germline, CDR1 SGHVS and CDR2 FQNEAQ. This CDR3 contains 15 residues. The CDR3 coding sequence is TGTGCCAGCAGCATACTAGCGGGGGGGCAAGAGACCCAGTACTTC. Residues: CASSILAGGQETQYF. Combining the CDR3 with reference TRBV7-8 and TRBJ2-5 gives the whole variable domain GAGVSQSPRYKVAKRGQDVALRCDPISGHVSLFWYQQALGQGPEFLTYFQNEAQLDKSGLPSDRFFAERPEGSVSTLKIQRTQQEDSAVYLCASSILAGGQETQYFGPGTRLLVL.

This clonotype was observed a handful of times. CDR3 coding DNA: TGCGCCAGCAGCCAAGATGACGGGGGTTTGGATACGCAGTATTTT. It encodes CASSQDDGGLDTQYF. This rearrangement joins TRBV4-1 to TRBJ2-3, with a weak D call TRBD2 (6 bases). The V end was cut by 0 bases, the J end by 6 bases, with 13 bases between. The CDR3 has 15 amino acids. Per germline, CDR1 MGHRA and CDR2 YSYEKL.

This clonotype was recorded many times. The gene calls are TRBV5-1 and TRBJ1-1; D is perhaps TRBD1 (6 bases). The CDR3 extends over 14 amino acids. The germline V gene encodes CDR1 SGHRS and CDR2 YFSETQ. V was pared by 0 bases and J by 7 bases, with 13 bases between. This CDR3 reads CASSLDRTVLEAFF. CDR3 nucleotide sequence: TGCGCCAGCAGCTTGGATAGGACAGTCCTTGAAGCTTTCTTT.